This TCR beta chain stems from a study of response to subunit inactivated influenza vaccine. Broader study findings: T cells newly recruited by each seasonal influenza vaccination are few, the authors suggested.

There are many counts of this clonotype. Its antigen is undetermined. Via MiXCR, TCRdb re-called the RT-PCR reads, giving one row per CDR3 protein. In the table there are roughly 460,000 distinct CDR3 sequences, roughly 11% of which are singletons. V gave up 6 bases and J gave up 9 bases, with 12 bases separating them. CDR3 length equals 12 residues. The chain links TRBV12-3 or TRBV12-4 to TRBJ2-1; D is unresolved. The source of this sequence is a man aged 45 to 65 who received an inactivated influenza vaccine. The specimen was PBMCs from blood, collected roughly 47 days after vaccination. The CDR3 bases are TGTGCCAGCAGCTCTAACGATCGTGAGCAGTTCTTC. Its translation is CASSSNDREQFF.